The 11 T cell receptor beta chains reported below all come from one sample, sequenced in a study of blood T cells in healthy people across ages. Primed by a sample-barcoded 5' primer and a J-beta primer mix, a second PCR proceeded for 7 to 11 cycles. One entry per CDR3 protein, called by TCRdb with MiXCR from the 5' RACE reads. The sample lists about 800,000 distinct CDR3 sequences, just under 25% seen once, with roughly 3.8% in the top ten. The sample also formed part of further work on T cells of mothers and their children.

The sequencing input was blood. Every receptor here comes from a boy between 10 and 17 years old in good health.

This chain links TRBV10-2 with TRBJ2-5, with a possible D match to TRBD1 (6 bases). CDR3 size: 13 residues. Germline CDR1 is WSHSY and CDR2 is SAAADI. Trimming pared 6 bases from V and 5 bases from J, leaving 13 bases between. CDR3 amino acids: CASRDTGTETQYF. In nucleotides, the CDR3 is TGCGCCAGCAGGGATACAGGGACGGAGACCCAGTACTTC.

The chain joins TRBV15 to TRBJ2-3; TRBD2 matches 7 bases. The length of the CDR3 is 16 residues. V dropped 1 base and J dropped 0; count of bases not matched to a gene: 4. Germline V gives CDR1 LNHNV, CDR2 YYDKDF (reference sequence). This chain's CDR3 is CATSRVPSGSTDTQYF. CDR3 nucleotide sequence: TGTGCCACCAGCAGAGTTCCTAGCGGAAGCACAGATACGCAGTATTTT.

This clonotype occurred a few times. The chain uses TRBV4-3 and TRBJ1-2, with a weak D call TRBD1 (6 bases). Per the germline V gene, CDR1 is LGHNA and CDR2 is YSLEER. The CDR3 extends over 16 amino acids. The V end lost 1 base, the J end lost 1 base, and 13 bases lay between the germline ends. CDR3 DNA sequence: TGCGCCAGCAGCCAAGGCAGGGGTCGCGATAACTATGGCTACACCTTC. This gives the protein CASSQGRGRDNYGYTF.

This chain links TRBV12-3 or TRBV12-4 with TRBJ1-2; D possibly corresponds to TRBD1 (6 bases). The CDR3 is 13 residues long. Trimming cost V 4 bases and J 7 bases, with 13 bases left between them. The CDR3 protein is CASSSGKGGGYTF. The DNA for the CDR3 is TGTGCCAGCAGTTCAGGGAAAGGGGGTGGCTACACCTTC.

This clonotype showed up just a few times. The genes are TRBV27 and TRBJ2-7, with D possibly matching TRBD1 (5 bases). CDR1 MNHEY and CDR2 SMNVEV come from the germline V gene (reference sequence). Trimming stripped 0 bases from V and 0 bases from J, with 9 bases between. The CDR3 consists of 15 residues. DNA for the CDR3: TGTGCCAGCAGTTTATCACCAGGGCACTCCTACGAGCAGTACTTC. This sequence encodes CASSLSPGHSYEQYF.

There are many counts of this clonotype. This sequence joins TRBV7-9 and TRBJ2-5; tentative D call: TRBD2 (7 bases). The CDR3 spans 14 residues. Trimming cost V 4 bases and J 5 bases, with 14 bases left between them. Germline CDR1 and CDR2: SEHNR and FQNEAQ (reference sequence). The CDR3, as DNA: TGTGCCAGCAGCTCGTCGGGGGGCAGGGAGACCCAGTACTTC. This translates into CASSSSGGRETQYF.

This clonotype was picked up a small number of times. This chain uses TRBV20-1 with TRBJ2-4, with a possible D match to TRBD2 (5 bases). In germline, CDR1 is DFQATT, CDR2 SNEGSKA (reference sequence). The CDR3 runs to 17 residues. Trimming stripped 0 bases from V and 0 bases from J, with 15 bases between. For the CDR3, the DNA is TGCAGTGCTAGAGAGCCGGGCTTGGACTTAGCCAAAAACATTCAGTACTTC. This encodes CSAREPGLDLAKNIQYF.

Only a few counts were recorded for this clonotype. The V and J genes are TRBV7-2 and TRBJ1-6; D gene uncertain. The length of the CDR3 is 12 residues. The V gene's germline CDR1 is SGHTA and CDR2 FQGNSA. V shed 6 bases and J shed 14 bases, with 14 bases lying between them. The CDR3 sequence: CASSLGAPSLHF. The CDR3 DNA reads as TGTGCCAGCAGTCTGGGAGCCCCCTCCCTCCACTTT.

The chain employs TRBV12-3 or TRBV12-4 and TRBJ1-4, with D possibly TRBD1 on 6 matching bases. This CDR3 has 14 residues. V gave up 6 bases and J gave up 3 bases, with 11 bases separating them. CDR3 protein: CASRTGLANEKLFF. The CDR3 DNA reads as TGTGCCAGCAGGACAGGACTAGCTAATGAAAAACTGTTTTTT.

This clonotype was seen only a few times. The chain couples TRBV21-1 to TRBJ2-1; the DNA was not compared with TRBD1, the D call given in the table. The DNA end is a closer match to TRBJ2-5, so the J assignment may be wrong. TRBV21-1 is recorded as a pseudogene. The CDR3 is made up of 16 amino acids. DNA of the CDR3: TGTGCCAGCAGCCCCCGGGACAGGGGGCGCGGAGAGACCCAGTACTTC. As protein: CASSPRDRGRGETQYF.

The chain couples TRBV15 to TRBJ2-2; a weak D match, TRBD2 (5 bases). Germline V CDR1 and CDR2: LNHNV, YYDKDF (reference sequence). This CDR3 has 17 amino acids. V was cut by 0 bases and J by 0 bases, with 11 bases left in between. This chain's CDR3 is CATSRDRSGANTGELFF. CDR3 DNA: TGTGCCACCAGCAGAGATAGGAGCGGAGCGAACACCGGGGAGCTGTTTTTT. The full variable domain, rest sourced from reference TRBV15 and TRBJ2-2, is DAMVIQNPRYQVTQFGKPVTLSCSQTLNHNVMYWYQQKSSQAPKLLFHYYDKDFNNEADTPDNFQSRRPNTSFCFLDIRSPGLGDTAMYLCATSRDRSGANTGELFFGEGSRLTVL.